Presented here are 7 T cell receptor beta chains from one specimen sequenced in a study of blood T cell repertoires in COVID-19. Data came from immunoSEQ multiplex PCR; TCRdb stores just in-frame clones and leaves some out. The table includes roughly 140,000 clones, around 87% detected once. What was sequenced was peripheral blood. The receptors originated from a woman in her fifties or sixties with active COVID-19.

This chain joins TRBV7-3 and TRBJ2-2; perhaps TRBD1 as D (6 bases). Germline CDR1 SGHTA, CDR2 FQGTGA. V was clipped by 5 bases and J by 0 bases, with 13 bases between them. The CDR3 has 16 residues. The CDR3 sequence: CASSPHRTANTGELFF. In DNA, the CDR3 is TGTGCCAGCAGCCCGCACCGGACAGCGAACACCGGGGAGCTGTTTTTT.

This chain links TRBV24-1 with TRBJ2-3; 7 positions match TRBD1. Germline V gene data show CDR1 as KGHDR and CDR2 as SFDVKD. With 5 bases clipped from V and 4 bases from J, the junction kept 8 bases outside the gene matches. There are 15 residues in the CDR3. The CDR3 coding sequence is TGTGCCACCAGTGGTGTGACAGGGTATGCAGATACGCAGTATTTT. Residues: CATSGVTGYADTQYF.

The CDR3 sequence is CASRPQGAGNTEAFF. The CDR3 DNA is TGTGCCAGCAGACCCCAGGGGGCCGGGAACACTGAAGCTTTCTTT. The chain links TRBV7-9 to TRBJ1-1, with 8 bases aligning to TRBD1. CDR1 SEHNR and CDR2 FQNEAQ come from the germline V gene (reference sequence). This CDR3 contains 15 residues. Trimming took 6 bases from V and 1 from J; bases not matched to a gene: 7.

This sequence joins TRBV5-6 and TRBJ2-7; 9 bases are a match to TRBD2. Germline V gene sequence: CDR1 SGHDT, CDR2 YYEEEE. The CDR3 runs to 15 residues. V lost 0 bases, J lost 5 bases, and 6 bases stayed unmatched. CDR3 sequence reads: CASSLVASGTHEQYF. The CDR3 region has the DNA TGTGCCAGCAGCTTGGTGGCTAGCGGGACCCACGAGCAGTACTTC.

V and J are TRBV5-4 and TRBJ2-5, with 7 bases lining up with TRBD2. Per the germline V gene, CDR1 is SGHNT and CDR2 is YYREEE (reference sequence). The ends lost 3 bases at V and 7 bases at J; junction bases unmatched: 6. This CDR3 is 13 amino acids long. CDR3 residues: CASSSLGGRTQYF. CDR3 sequence (DNA): TGTGCCAGCAGCTCGCTCGGGGGGAGGACCCAGTACTTC.

The chain uses TRBV6-5 and TRBJ2-5; D remains ambiguous. Germline V gene sequence: CDR1 MNHEY, CDR2 SVGAGI. The CDR3 consists of 13 residues. Between the trimmed V and J ends, which lost 4 bases and 5 bases, there was a span of 11 bases. The CDR3 spells CASSLVAGETQYF. The CDR3 coding sequence is TGTGCCAGCAGTTTAGTAGCCGGGGAGACCCAGTACTTC.

Concerning this clone itself: One end of the junction fails to match germline, which may point to a read error. The CDR3, as DNA: TGTGCCAGCTCATCAAGCATAGATACGCAGTATTTT. This codes for CASSSSIDTQYF. The J gene is TRBJ2-3, the V gene TRBV18; D gene uncertain. Germline assignment: CDR1 KGHSH and CDR2 LQKENI. CDR3 length: 12 residues.